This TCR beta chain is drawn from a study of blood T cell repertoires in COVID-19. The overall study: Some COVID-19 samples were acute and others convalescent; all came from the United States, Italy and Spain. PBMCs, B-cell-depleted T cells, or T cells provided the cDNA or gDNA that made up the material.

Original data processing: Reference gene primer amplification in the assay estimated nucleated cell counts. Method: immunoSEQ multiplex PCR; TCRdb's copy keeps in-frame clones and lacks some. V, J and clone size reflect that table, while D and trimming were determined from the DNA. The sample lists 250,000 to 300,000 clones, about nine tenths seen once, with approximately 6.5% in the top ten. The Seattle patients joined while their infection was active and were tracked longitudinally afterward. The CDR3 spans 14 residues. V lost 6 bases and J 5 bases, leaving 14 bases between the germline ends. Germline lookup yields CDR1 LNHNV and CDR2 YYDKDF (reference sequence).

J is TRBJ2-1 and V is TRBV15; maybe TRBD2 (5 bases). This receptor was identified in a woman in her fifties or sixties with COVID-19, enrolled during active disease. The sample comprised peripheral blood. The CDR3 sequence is CATSLGLKNNEQFF. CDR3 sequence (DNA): TGTGCCACCAGTCTTGGACTGAAAAACAATGAGCAGTTCTTC.